Each of the 30 T cell receptor beta chains below was sequenced from the same sample in a study of blood T cell repertoires in COVID-19. Profiled with immunoSEQ multiplex PCR; TCRdb holds only in-frame clones, not every one. Here the sample spans some 490,000 clones, 70% to 90% being singletons. Sequencing was carried out using PBMCs or T cells enriched from blood (not recorded which). These TCRs come from a woman aged 55-70 years who had recovered from COVID-19.

The count of this clone is one. V usage is TRBV27 and J usage is TRBJ1-3; D is unresolved. V gave up 5 bases and J gave up 3 bases, with 8 bases separating them. This CDR3 has 13 amino acids. CDR1 and CDR2 from the germline V gene are MNHEY and SMNVEV (reference sequence). The CDR3 spells CASSPSGGNTIYF. The CDR3, as DNA: TGTGCCAGCAGTCCGAGTGGTGGAAACACCATATATTTT.

The rearrangement joins TRBV6-2 or TRBV6-3 to TRBJ1-5; D remains unclear. Trimming took 5 bases from V and 6 from J, leaving 14 bases between them. This CDR3 has 14 amino acids. Germline CDR1 and CDR2: MNHEY and SVGEGT. CDR3 region: CASSRGGIGQPQHF. CDR3 DNA sequence: TGTGCCAGCAGTCGGGGAGGGATTGGTCAGCCCCAGCATTTT.

V is TRBV7-9 and J is TRBJ2-3; a weak D match, TRBD2 (5 bases). Per germline, CDR1 SEHNR and CDR2 FQNEAQ (reference sequence). CDR3 length equals 15 residues. Trimming removed 5 bases from V and 0 bases from J, with 12 bases in between. The CDR3 loop reads CASSRMDSSTDTQYF. The CDR3 bases are TGTGCCAGCAGCCGTATGGACTCTAGCACAGATACGCAGTATTTT.

CDR3 in DNA: TGTGCCAGCAGCGCAAGTGGCGGGTCGAGCACTGAAGCTTTCTTT. Translated: CASSASGGSSTEAFF. V and J are TRBV9 and TRBJ1-1, with unresolved D. The V end was cut by 3 bases, the J end by 4 bases, with 16 bases between. The CDR3 consists of 15 residues. Looked up from germline, CDR1 is SGDLS and CDR2 is YYNGEE.

The chain carries TRBV10-3 and TRBJ2-2; D perhaps matches TRBD1 (6 bases). V was cut by 2 bases and J by 5 bases, with 18 bases left in between. Germline V gene sequence: CDR1 ENHRY, CDR2 SYGVKD. This CDR3 is built from 17 residues. CDR3 sequence reads: CAISEPPATGVTGELFF. CDR3 coding DNA: TGTGCCATCAGTGAGCCACCAGCGACAGGAGTGACCGGGGAGCTGTTTTTT.

The rearrangement links TRBV2 to TRBJ1-1; D remains ambiguous. The CDR3 totals 11 residues. The V end was cut by 8 bases, the J end by 3 bases, with 7 bases between. Per germline, CDR1 SNHLY and CDR2 FYNNEI. In DNA form, the CDR3 reads TGTGCCAGCGGCGCGGACACTGAAGCTTTCTTT. Its protein is CASGADTEAFF.

This chain joins TRBV18 and TRBJ1-2, with 11 bases aligning to TRBD1. V dropped 6 bases and J dropped 4; count of bases not matched to a gene: 10. The germline gives CDR1 KGHSH, CDR2 LQKENI. The CDR3 is 16 amino acids. CDR3 sequence: CASSPGIGQGAYGYTF. In nucleotides, the CDR3 is TGTGCCAGCTCTCCGGGGATAGGACAGGGGGCCTATGGCTACACCTTC.

The CDR3 nucleotides read TGTGCCAGCAGCCAGACCACAGGGGGTGTTTCCTACGAGCAGTACTTC. Protein product: CASSQTTGGVSYEQYF. This chain joins TRBV7-6 and TRBJ2-7, with 8 positions matching TRBD1. The CDR3 is 16 amino acids. Trimming at V came to 5 bases and at J to 1 base, leaving 10 bases not matched to a gene. Germline lookup yields CDR1 SGHVS and CDR2 FNYEAQ. The full variable domain, its missing parts supplied by reference TRBV7-6 and TRBJ2-7, is GAGVSQSPRYKVTKRGQDVALRCDPISGHVSLYWYRQALGQGPEFLTYFNYEAQQDKSGLPNDRFSAERPEGSISTLTIQRTEQRDSAMYRCASSQTTGGVSYEQYFGPGTRLTVT.

In nucleotides, the CDR3 is TGCGCCAGCAGCTTTACCGTGTTAGATGAAAAACTGTTTTTT. Translating gives CASSFTVLDEKLFF. The chain uses TRBV5-1 and TRBJ1-4; D remains unclear. The CDR3 sequence is 14 residues long. Germline lookup yields CDR1 SGHRS and CDR2 YFSETQ. V was clipped by 2 bases and J by 6 bases, with 11 bases between them.

The V and J genes are TRBV6-5 and TRBJ1-6; 9 nucleotides match TRBD1. CDR3 size: 14 residues. Trimming removed 6 bases from V and 9 bases from J; junction bases left unmatched: 6. Germline V gene sequence: CDR1 MNHEY, CDR2 SVGAGI. Here the CDR3 DNA reads TGTGCCAGCAGCCCCCGGGACAGGGTTTCACCCCTCCACTTT. Translation gives CASSPRDRVSPLHF.

V and J are TRBV5-4 and TRBJ1-2; tentatively, D is TRBD1 (5 bases). V was shortened by 1 base and J by 3 bases, with 19 bases between the two germline ends. The CDR3 covers 17 residues. Germline V gene data show CDR1 as SGHNT and CDR2 as YYREEE (reference sequence). CDR3: CASSLTGTLSSDYGYTF. The CDR3 nucleotides read TGTGCCAGCAGCTTGACAGGCACCCTGAGCTCAGACTATGGCTACACCTTC.

This chain connects TRBV9 to TRBJ2-1, with 7 bases aligning to TRBD1. Looked up from germline, CDR1 is SGDLS and CDR2 is YYNGEE. This CDR3 spans 14 amino acids. The trim removed 0 bases at V and 4 bases at J, leaving 1 base unmatched. CDR3 residues: CASSVAGQYNEQFF. The CDR3 region has the DNA TGTGCCAGCAGCGTAGCGGGACAGTACAATGAGCAGTTCTTC.

This clone was counted a single time. The V gene is TRBV25-1, the J gene TRBJ2-3, with 9 bases that match TRBD1. With V trimmed by 6 bases and J by 4 bases, 5 bases remained unmatched. The CDR3 length is 14 residues. Looked up from germline, CDR1 is MGHDK and CDR2 is SYGVNS. The CDR3 DNA is TGTGCCAGCAGGGGACAGGGCCTGGCAGATACGCAGTATTTT. This gives the protein CASRGQGLADTQYF.

This clone was recorded a few times. The chain joins TRBV27 to TRBJ1-2; D might be TRBD1 (5 bases). This CDR3 contains 12 residues. Trimming stripped 3 bases from V and 6 bases from J, with 8 bases between. Germline CDR1 MNHEY, CDR2 SMNVEV (reference sequence). The CDR3 spells CASSFSGNGYTF. DNA for the CDR3: TGTGCCAGCAGTTTTTCAGGGAATGGCTACACCTTC.

The V and J genes are TRBV7-2 and TRBJ2-3; possible D gene TRBD1, 5 bases. The length of the CDR3 is 15 residues. Germline-derived CDR1 and CDR2 are SGHTA and FQGNSA. V gave up 5 bases and J gave up 2 bases, with 14 bases separating them. The CDR3 nucleotides read TGTGCCAGCAGCAAAAGGGCCAGGGTCACAGATACGCAGTATTTT. This encodes CASSKRARVTDTQYF.

This chain links TRBV28 with TRBJ1-1, with a weak D call TRBD1 (5 bases). The germline V gene has CDR1 MDHEN and CDR2 SYDVKM. The CDR3 is 11 residues long. Trimming pared 9 bases from V and 6 bases from J, leaving 11 bases between. The CDR3 spells CASQSGPEAFF. The DNA for the CDR3 is TGTGCCAGTCAGTCAGGGCCTGAAGCTTTCTTT.

This CDR3 reads CASSLTRYEKLFF. In DNA, the CDR3 is TGCGCCAGCAGCCTAACACGATATGAAAAACTGTTTTTT. V gene TRBV4-1 combines with J gene TRBJ1-4; D unclear. Germline loops: CDR1 MGHRA, CDR2 YSYEKL. Trimming left V 4 bases short and J 6 bases short, with 9 bases between. The CDR3 extends over 13 amino acids.

The J gene is TRBJ2-5, the V gene TRBV7-7, with a possible D match to TRBD1 (5 bases). This CDR3 region has 15 residues. V dropped 1 base and J dropped 2 bases, with 11 bases sitting between them. Germline CDR1 SSHAT, CDR2 FNYEAQ (reference sequence). CDR3 sequence: CASSLGTLTQETQYF. DNA for the CDR3: TGTGCCAGCAGCTTAGGGACACTGACTCAAGAGACCCAGTACTTC. Complete variable domain (other parts from reference TRBV7-7 and TRBJ2-5): GAGVSQSPRYKVTKRGQDVTLRCDPISSHATLYWYQQALGQGPEFLTYFNYEAQPDKSGLPSDRFSAERPEGSISTLTIQRTEQRDSAMYRCASSLGTLTQETQYFGPGTRLLVL.

The CDR3 coding sequence is TGTGCCAGTAGCCGAGGATCCAATGAGCAGTTCTTC. It encodes CASSRGSNEQFF. V is TRBV19 and J is TRBJ2-1; no reliable D call. V lost 6 bases and J 6 bases, leaving 9 bases between the germline ends. Germline V CDR1 and CDR2: LNHDA, SQIVND (reference sequence). The CDR3 is 12 residues long. The entire variable domain, with the rest obtained from reference TRBV19 and TRBJ2-1, is as follows: DGGITQSPKYLFRKEGQNVTLSCEQNLNHDAMYWYRQDPGQGLRLIYYSQIVNDFQKGDIAEGYSVSREKKESFPLTVTSAQKNPTAFYLCASSRGSNEQFFGPGTRLTVL.

The rearrangement links TRBV5-1 to TRBJ1-2, with 7 positions matching TRBD1. This CDR3 is built from 15 residues. V shed 4 bases, J shed 4 bases, and the junction held 10 bases outside the gene matches. The germline gives CDR1 SGHRS, CDR2 YFSETQ. The CDR3 region is CASSQRTGGGYGYTF. DNA for the CDR3: TGCGCCAGCAGCCAGCGGACAGGTGGGGGCTATGGCTACACCTTC.

The V gene is TRBV5-1, the J gene TRBJ2-5; D is perhaps TRBD1 (6 bases). Per germline, CDR1 SGHRS and CDR2 YFSETQ. This CDR3 contains 14 residues. V was clipped by 4 bases and J by 4 bases, with 14 bases between them. The CDR3 protein is CASSPTGMPETQYF. The CDR3 DNA follows: TGCGCCAGCAGCCCCACAGGGATGCCAGAGACCCAGTACTTC.

This chain links TRBV5-4 with TRBJ2-2; maybe TRBD2 (5 bases). The CDR3 sequence is 16 residues long. V was pared by 4 bases and J by 1 base, with 14 bases between. Germline assignment: CDR1 SGHNT and CDR2 YYREEE (reference sequence). DNA of the CDR3: TGTGCCAGCAGCCCAACTAGAGACAAGAACACCGGGGAGCTGTTTTTT. This gives the protein CASSPTRDKNTGELFF.

In regard to this clone: This same CDR3 is encoded by further DNA sequences in the sample. This chain links TRBV5-1 with TRBJ1-1; D call uncertain. Germline-derived CDR1 and CDR2 are SGHRS and YFSETQ. The CDR3 has 13 amino acids. Trimming shortened V by 1 base and J by 1 base, and 5 bases separated the two germline ends. The CDR3 DNA sequence: TGCGCCAGCAGCTTGCGAGGGAACACTGAAGCTTTCTTT. Amino acid sequence: CASSLRGNTEAFF.

The rearrangement uses TRBV19 and TRBJ2-1; D possibly corresponds to TRBD1 (6 bases). V was shortened by 0 bases and J by 2 bases, with 8 bases between the two germline ends. Per the germline V gene, CDR1 is LNHDA and CDR2 is SQIVND (reference sequence). This CDR3 region has 15 residues. CDR3 nucleotide sequence: TGTGCCAGTAGTATAGATCGGGACACCTACAATGAGCAGTTCTTC. Encoded protein: CASSIDRDTYNEQFF.

This clone was seen more than once but under ten times. The same CDR3 is also encoded by other DNA sequences in this sample. The chain employs TRBV5-1 and TRBJ1-3; possible D gene TRBD1, 6 bases. The length of the CDR3 is 15 residues. V was pared by 3 bases and J by 0 bases, with 10 bases between. CDR1 is SGHRS, CDR2 YFSETQ, per germline. This chain's CDR3 is CASSSQGTSGNTIYF. CDR3 DNA: TGCGCCAGCAGCTCACAGGGTACCTCTGGAAACACCATATATTTT.

The gene calls are TRBV5-6 and TRBJ2-1; 10 bases align to TRBD2. The ends lost 0 bases at V and 3 bases at J; junction bases unmatched: 6. CDR1 and CDR2 (germline): SGHDT, YYEEEE. This CDR3 has 17 residues. CDR3 coding DNA: TGTGCCAGCAGCTTGGAGCGGGGGGGCCCCCGCTACAATGAGCAGTTCTTC. Translating it yields CASSLERGGPRYNEQFF.

The V and J genes are TRBV29-1 and TRBJ1-3, with 7 bases identical to TRBD1. With 3 bases clipped from V and 0 bases from J, the junction kept 5 bases outside the gene matches. Per germline, CDR1 SQVTM and CDR2 ANQGSEA. The CDR3 covers 15 residues. The CDR3 nucleotides read TGCAGCGTTGACTTCCGGGACAGCTCTGGAAACACCATATATTTT. This codes for CSVDFRDSSGNTIYF.

In DNA form, the CDR3 reads TGTGCCAGCAGCGACGAGGGCTTCTTCTATGGCTACACCTTC. Its protein is CASSDEGFFYGYTF. The rearrangement links TRBV5-4 to TRBJ1-2; D is unresolved. CDR1 is SGHNT and CDR2 is YYREEE in the germline V gene (reference sequence). Trimming cost V 4 bases and J 4 bases, with 14 bases left between them. The CDR3 runs 14 residues. The full variable domain, completed using reference TRBV5-4 and TRBJ1-2, is ETGVTQSPTHLIKTRGQQVTLRCSSQSGHNTVSWYQQALGQGPQFIFQYYREEENGRGNFPPRFSGLQFPNYSSELNVNALELDDSALYLCASSDEGFFYGYTFGSGTRLTVV.

The sample holds many counts of this clone. This chain connects TRBV4-2 to TRBJ2-7, with D possibly TRBD1 on 6 matching bases. The V gene lost 4 bases and the J gene lost 6 bases, with 16 bases spanning the gap. Per germline, CDR1 LGHNA and CDR2 YNFKEQ. The CDR3 is made up of 14 amino acids. DNA for the CDR3: TGTGCCAGCAGCCCCCAGGGGACGGAGTCCGAGCAGTACTTC. This codes for CASSPQGTESEQYF.

This rearrangement joins TRBV14 to TRBJ1-6; 7 nucleotides line up with TRBD1. This CDR3 comprises 13 residues. The ends lost 8 bases at V and 10 bases at J; junction bases unmatched: 8. The V gene's germline CDR1 is SGHDN and CDR2 FVKESK. The CDR3 here is CASVRDRRSPLHF. The CDR3 DNA is TGTGCCAGCGTACGGGACAGACGATCACCCCTCCACTTT.